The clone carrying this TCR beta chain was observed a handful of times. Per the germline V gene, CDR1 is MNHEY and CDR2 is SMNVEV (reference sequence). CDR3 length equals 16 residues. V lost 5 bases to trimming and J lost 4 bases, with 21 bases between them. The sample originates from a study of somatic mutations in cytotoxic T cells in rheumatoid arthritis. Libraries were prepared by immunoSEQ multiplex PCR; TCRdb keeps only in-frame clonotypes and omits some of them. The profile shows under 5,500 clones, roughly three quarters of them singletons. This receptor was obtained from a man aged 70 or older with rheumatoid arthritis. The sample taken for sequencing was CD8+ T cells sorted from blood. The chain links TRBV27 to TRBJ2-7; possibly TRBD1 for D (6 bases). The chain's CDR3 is CASSRDRDTFFYEQYF. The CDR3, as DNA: TGTGCCAGCAGTCGGGATCGGGACACCTTCTTTTACGAGCAGTACTTC.